This T cell receptor beta chain emerged from a study of T cells in Graves' hyperthyroidism and ophthalmopathy. Looking at the study overall: The initial diagnosis was the point when peripheral blood was collected, ahead of any treatment.

This clonotype was seen many times. Its target is not known. Study results and caveats: The model predicted ophthalmopathy a median roughly six months before onset. Blood also held most thyroid clonotypes expanded beyond 0.001.

Amplification of TCR beta CDR3 regions was performed using RNA transcripts as template. The HTBI primer set was used in a first-round RT-PCR of the TCR CDR3. TCRdb reprocessed the multiplex PCR reads via MiXCR and lists one record per CDR3 protein. The sample yields some 250,000 distinct CDR3 sequences, roughly 15% seen once. Cells are PBMCs isolated from roughly 9.2 ml of fresh blood. The CDR3 is 15 residues long. J gave up 2 bases and V 6 bases, and 9 bases lay outside the gene matches. V and J are TRBV12-3 or TRBV12-4 and TRBJ2-7, with TRBD1 identical over 8 bases. Input material: blood. The sequence came from a woman aged 40 to 55 with Graves' hyperthyroidism that later progressed to Graves' ophthalmopathy. The CDR3 sequence: CASRFTGTGTYEQYF. The CDR3 nucleotides are TGTGCCAGCAGGTTTACCGGGACAGGAACCTACGAGCAGTACTTC.